This TCR beta chain is drawn from a study of blood T cells in healthy people across ages. Overall study results and limits: With age, beta diversity per million T cells declined roughly linearly, significantly by approximately 41.

PBMCs, at least 7 million per sample, were isolated. Deletions cut 7 bases from V and 1 base from J, with 16 bases between. CDR1 and CDR2 from the germline V gene are MNHNS and SASEGT. The CDR3 totals 15 residues. Alongside a J-beta primer mix, a sample-barcoded 5' primer served in a second PCR lasting about 7 to 11 cycles. TCRdb recomputed calls from the 5' RACE reads with MiXCR, one row per CDR3 protein. The data show 1,800,000 or so distinct CDR3 sequences, about two fifths seen once. On this clonotype: Its antigen is as yet unknown.

Sequencing was carried out using blood. This TCR derives from a human donor in good health. The J gene is TRBJ1-1, the V gene TRBV6-1, with a weak D call TRBD1 (5 bases). Here the CDR3 DNA reads TGTGCCAGCACCTTCCAGGGAATTTCGAACACTGAAGCTTTCTTT. It translates to CASTFQGISNTEAFF.